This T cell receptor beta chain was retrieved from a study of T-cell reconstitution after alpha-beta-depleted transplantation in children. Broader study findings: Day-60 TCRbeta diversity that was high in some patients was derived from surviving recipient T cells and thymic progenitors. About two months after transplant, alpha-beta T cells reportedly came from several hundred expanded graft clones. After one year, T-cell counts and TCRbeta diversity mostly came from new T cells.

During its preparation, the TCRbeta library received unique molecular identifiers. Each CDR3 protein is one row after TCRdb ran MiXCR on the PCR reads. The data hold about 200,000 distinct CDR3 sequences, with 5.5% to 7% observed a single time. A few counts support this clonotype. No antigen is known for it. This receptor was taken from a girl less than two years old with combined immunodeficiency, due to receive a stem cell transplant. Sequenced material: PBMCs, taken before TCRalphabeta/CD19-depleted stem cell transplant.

The CDR3 is CASSPRQGAYEQYF. CDR3 bases: TGTGCCAGTAGTCCCCGACAGGGTGCCTACGAGCAGTACTTC. The chain recombines TRBV19 with TRBJ2-7, with TRBD1 identical over 7 bases. V was clipped by 5 bases and J by 2 bases; unmatched bases: 6. The V gene's germline CDR1 is LNHDA and CDR2 SQIVND (reference sequence). CDR3 length: 14 residues. The full variable domain, in which reference TRBV19 and TRBJ2-7 provide the parts outside the CDR3, is DGGITQSPKYLFRKEGQNVTLSCEQNLNHDAMYWYRQDPGQGLRLIYYSQIVNDFQKGDIAEGYSVSREKKESFPLTVTSAQKNPTAFYLCASSPRQGAYEQYFGPGTRLTVT.